This is a list of T cell receptor beta chains from one sample in a study of cytomegalovirus exposure and HLA in healthy donors. Using immunoSEQ multiplex PCR, the repertoire was profiled, and TCRdb retains in-frame clones only, with some absent. The sample has some 180,000 clones, over 65% seen once; the top ten hold about 1.5%. The sample comprised PBMCs. The receptors here all came from a man younger than 35 in good health and CMV-seronegative. Each CDR3 is given with its conserved first and last residue. A D gene is named only where the DNA matches it firmly. Clone size is not always given. Where it is, it says once, few, many or a class for expanded clones.

CDR3 length	J gene	V gene	clone size	D gene	CDR3 DNA	CDR3 protein
16	TRBJ2-1	TRBV11-1	few	TRBD2	TGTGCCAGCAGCTACCTTAGCGGGGGGCCTAACAATGAGCAGTTCTTC	CASSYLSGGPNNEQFF
15	TRBJ1-2	TRBV19	once	TRBD1	TGTGCCAGTACCACTTCGACAGGGCTTAACTATGGCTACACCTTC	CASTTSTGLNYGYTF
13	TRBJ1-2	TRBV25-1	-	-	TGTACCAGCAGTGTGGGAGCCGACTATGGCTACACCTTC	CTSSVGADYGYTF
15	TRBJ1-2	TRBV5-6	-	-	TGTGCCAGCAGCTTGGGGGTCGAGGGCAGGTATGGCTACACCTTC	CASSLGVEGRYGYTF
13	TRBJ2-7	TRBV19	-	TRBD1	TGTGCCAGTAGTCGGGACAGCTACTACGAGCAGTACTTC	CASSRDSYYEQYF
18	TRBJ2-5	TRBV5-1	-	TRBD2	TGCGCCAGCACCAAGAAACCATCCGGGACTACCATCCAAGAGACCCAGTACTTC	CASTKKPSGTTIQETQYF
14	TRBJ2-7	TRBV7-9	-	-	TGTTCTAGTAGCAAAAAGAAGGCGGCCTACGAGCAGTACTTC	CSSSKKKAAYEQYF
15	TRBJ1-2	TRBV19	-	-	TGTGCCAGTACGGACCCGGGGTGGGGGCCCTATGGCTACACCTTC	CASTDPGWGPYGYTF
15	TRBJ1-2	TRBV5-6	-	-	TGTGCCAGCAGTCGGAGGGGAGGTGGATTCTATGGCTACACCTTC	CASSRRGGGFYGYTF
15	TRBJ1-4	TRBV5-1	-	TRBD1	TGCGCCAGCAGCGGGTCCGGGACAGAAAATGAAAAACTGTTTTTT	CASSGSGTENEKLFF
15	TRBJ1-2	TRBV14	-	-	TGTGCCAGCAGCCAAGATATGAACAGCTACTATGGCTACACCTTC	CASSQDMNSYYGYTF
15	TRBJ2-3	TRBV5-1	-	TRBD2	TGCGCCAGCAGCTTGGCAGGGACTAGAACAGATACGCAGTATTTT	CASSLAGTRTDTQYF
18	TRBJ2-1	TRBV7-2	once	TRBD2	TGTGCCAGCAGCTTAGATGGGGCTAGCGGGGGGGCATACAATGAGCAGTTCTTC	CASSLDGASGGAYNEQFF
14	TRBJ2-5	TRBV7-9	-	-	TGTGCCAGCAGCCCCTTCGCGCAGGGTGAGACCCAGTACTTC	CASSPFAQGETQYF
16	TRBJ1-4	TRBV27	-	-	TGTGCCAGCTCCCCGGGGGGCAAACGGGCTAATGAAAAACTGTTTTTT	CASSPGGKRANEKLFF
17	TRBJ2-1	TRBV7-8	-	-	TGTGCCAGCAGCTCCCCCTCTGGTGGGAGCGCCTACAATGAGCAGTTCTTC	CASSSPSGGSAYNEQFF
14	TRBJ1-2	TRBV6-5	few	-	TGTGCCAGCAGTTATCAGGGCGGGACCTATGGCTACACCTTC	CASSYQGGTYGYTF
15	TRBJ1-5	TRBV4-2	-	-	TGTGCCAGCAGCCAAGACACAGATAGCAATCAGCCCCAGCATTTT	CASSQDTDSNQPQHF
15	TRBJ1-4	TRBV5-1	few	-	TGCGCCAGCAGCTTGTCGCGGAGGCCGGGTGAAAAACTGTTTTTT	CASSLSRRPGEKLFF
16	TRBJ2-7	TRBV4-2	once	TRBD2	TGTGCCAGCAGCCGAGGCGGGGGATCCGGCTCCTACGAGCAGTACTTC	CASSRGGGSGSYEQYF
16	TRBJ2-1	TRBV7-3	-	TRBD1	TGTGCCAGCAGCCGACAGGGGCAGGTTACTTACAATGAGCAGTTCTTC	CASSRQGQVTYNEQFF
16	TRBJ2-5	TRBV5-1	-	TRBD1	TGCGCCAGCAGCTTTTCCGGGACAGGGACTCGAGAGACCCAGTACTTC	CASSFSGTGTRETQYF
13	TRBJ2-5	TRBV9	few	-	TGTGCCAGCAGCACCCAGATTGAAGAGACCCAGTACTTC	CASSTQIEETQYF
15	TRBJ1-2	TRBV5-4	-	-	TGTGCCAGCAGCCCGGTCTCGAGGACTAACTATGGCTACACCTTC	CASSPVSRTNYGYTF